This record covers a single T cell receptor (beta chain). Its target is not known. The data were taken from a study of CXCR3-negative and CXCR3-positive naive CD8 T cells. Study as a whole: Per-library TRB read counts averaged about 1.5 +/- 0.3 million, adding up to 130 million to 150 million in total.

Libraries of TRB cDNA were made by 5' RACE and carried UMIs. From the 5' RACE reads, TCRdb lists one entry per CDR3 protein and no DNA. The table lists 75,000 or so distinct CDR3 sequences. CDR1 MGHRA and CDR2 YSYEKL come from the germline V gene. The CDR3 has 14 residues. General study points: Diversity proved comparably high across both naive subsets and much lower in memory CD8+ cells.

This sequence was found in a human donor in good health. Some clones in this sample may be carry-over from other donors' samples. The sequenced material came from naive CXCR3- CD8+ T cells from blood. Subset in this sample: CD45RO-CCR7+CD27+CD95- naive CD8+ T cells lacking CXCR3 (TNR3-). This chain uses TRBV4-1 with TRBJ2-3. The CDR3: CASSTGWSTDTQYF.